A selection of T cell receptor beta chains follows, all from one sample in a study of T-cell reconstitution after alpha-beta-depleted transplantation in children. From the PCR reads, TCRdb called clonotypes with MiXCR, one entry per CDR3 protein. Among more than 75,000 distinct CDR3 sequences listed, 20% to 25% were seen once. Here the sequenced sample was PBMCs, taken before TCRalphabeta/CD19-depleted stem cell transplant. The receptors come from a boy aged 2 to 10 with acute lymphoblastic leukemia, due to receive a stem cell transplant. CDR3s include the opening cysteine and the closing phenylalanine or tryptophan. Each record gives: J gene, D gene, V gene, clone size, CDR3 protein, CDR3 DNA. A D gene is named only where the DNA matches it firmly. Only some rows state a clone size, as once, few, many or a class for expanded clones.

TRBJ2-5 - TRBV7-2 - CASSLVSLQETQYF TGTGCCAGCAGCTTAGTTTCCCTCCAAGAGACCCAGTACTTC
TRBJ1-6 - TRBV7-8 few CASSLGQFSNSPLHF TGTGCCAGCAGCTTAGGACAGTTTAGCAATTCACCCCTCCACTTT
TRBJ1-1 TRBD1 TRBV10-3 few CAIRGGTGAAFF TGTGCCATCAGGGGGGGGACAGGGGCGGCTTTCTTT
TRBJ1-2 - TRBV12-3/TRBV12-4 - CASNLGEGYGYTF TGTGCCAGCAACCTTGGGGAGGGCTATGGCTACACCTTC
TRBJ1-5 - TRBV19 - CASSWQGNQPQHF TGTGCCAGTAGTTGGCAGGGGAATCAGCCCCAGCATTTT
TRBJ2-7 - TRBV11-2 - CASSLGGEGARTRAGREYF TGTGCCAGCAGCTTAGGCGGAGAGGGGGCGAGGACTAGAGCCGGTAGAGAGTACTTC
TRBJ2-5 TRBD2 TRBV29-1 few CSANGLAEGLEQETQYF TGCAGCGCCAACGGTCTAGCGGAGGGCCTAGAGCAAGAGACCCAGTACTTC
TRBJ2-1 TRBD2 TRBV30 once CAFPSGGSSYNEQFF TGTGCCTTCCCTAGCGGGGGAAGCTCCTACAATGAGCAGTTCTTC
TRBJ2-7 TRBD1 TRBV20-1 few CSASRDSAYEQYF TGCAGTGCTAGCCGGGACAGTGCCTACGAGCAGTACTTC
TRBJ2-1 - TRBV3-1 - CASSQVTTSSYNEQFF TGTGCCAGCAGCCAAGTAACTACTAGCTCTTACAATGAGCAGTTCTTC
TRBJ1-2 TRBD1 TRBV28 few CASSSGGLGYTF TGTGCCAGCAGTTCAGGGGGCCTTGGCTACACCTTC
TRBJ2-7 TRBD1 TRBV28 few CASSPRTGNEQYF TGTGCCAGCAGTCCGAGGACAGGGAACGAGCAGTACTTC
TRBJ2-5 - TRBV4-1 - CASSQGRGLDQETQYF TGCGCCAGCAGCCAAGGGCGGGGGCTAGACCAAGAGACCCAGTACTTC
TRBJ2-2 - TRBV4-1 - CASSQIKGEELFF TGCGCCAGCAGCCAAATCAAGGGTGAGGAGCTGTTTTTT
TRBJ1-2 - TRBV9 - CTSSVGGQSSYTF TGTACCAGCAGCGTTGGTGGACAGTCTAGCTACACCTTC
TRBJ2-5 TRBD2 TRBV5-1 few CASSLSIIAGVGETQYF TGCGCCAGCAGCTTAAGTATAATAGCGGGAGTTGGAGAGACCCAGTACTTC
TRBJ2-5 TRBD1 TRBV10-3 many CATDPRGTGDETQYF TGTGCCACCGACCCTCGGGGGACAGGGGATGAGACCCAGTACTTC
TRBJ2-1 - TRBV12-3/TRBV12-4 - CASTGMLNEQFF TGTGCCAGCACGGGGATGCTCAATGAGCAGTTCTTC
TRBJ2-4 - TRBV20-1 - CSASLSLDIQYF TGCAGTGCTAGCCTGAGTTTGGACATTCAGTACTTC
TRBJ2-2 TRBD2 TRBV7-3 few CASSLTSGANTGELFF TGTGCCAGCAGCTTGACTAGCGGAGCGAACACCGGGGAGCTGTTTTTT
TRBJ2-3 - TRBV5-1 many CASIGDGDTQYF TGCGCCAGCATCGGCGACGGAGATACGCAGTATTTT
TRBJ2-1 TRBD2 TRBV25-1 many CASSESGGEQFF TGTGCCAGCAGTGAGTCGGGGGGTGAGCAGTTCTTC
TRBJ1-1 - TRBV11-3 - CASSLDGADTEAFF TGTGCCAGCAGCTTAGACGGGGCGGACACTGAAGCTTTCTTT
TRBJ2-3 TRBD1 TRBV5-6 - CASSLATGATTDTQYF TGTGCCAGCAGCTTGGCGACAGGGGCCACCACAGATACGCAGTATTTT
TRBJ1-2 - TRBV20-1 many CSARGASVYGYTF TGCAGTGCCCGGGGGGCCTCCGTCTATGGCTACACCTTC
TRBJ2-7 TRBD1 TRBV15 few CATSKTPDRGLDEQYF TGTGCCACCAGCAAAACACCGGACAGGGGGCTTGACGAGCAGTACTTC
TRBJ2-2 - TRBV7-2 few CASSLVGTSGLFF TGTGCCAGCAGCTTAGTTGGGACTTCCGGGCTGTTTTTT
TRBJ2-7 TRBD2 TRBV20-1 few CSASGPSGIYEQYF TGCAGTGCTAGTGGCCCTAGCGGGATATACGAGCAGTACTTC
TRBJ2-7 TRBD2 TRBV11-2 few CASSLLAEGEQYF TGTGCCAGCAGCTTACTAGCGGAAGGCGAGCAGTACTTC
TRBJ2-1 TRBD2 TRBV28 - CASRSGSIDNEQFF TGTGCCAGCAGGAGCGGGAGTATCGACAATGAGCAGTTCTTC
TRBJ2-3 - TRBV7-8 many CASSLVGRTDTQYF TGTGCCAGCAGCTTAGTCGGCCGGACAGATACGCAGTATTTT
TRBJ2-1 TRBD2 TRBV9 - CASSHQREGFDNEQFF TGTGCCAGCAGCCACCAGCGGGAGGGTTTCGACAATGAGCAGTTCTTC
TRBJ2-3 TRBD2 TRBV28 few CASQTSRRPYTQYF TGTGCCAGCCAGACTAGCCGAAGACCCTATACGCAGTATTTT
TRBJ2-5 TRBD1 TRBV20-1 few CSATSSGTGVRETQYF TGCAGTGCTACCTCCTCCGGGACAGGGGTACGAGAGACCCAGTACTTC
TRBJ1-2 TRBD1 TRBV28 many CASSFGDSGYGYTF TGTGCCAGCAGTTTTGGGGACAGCGGCTACGGCTACACCTTC
TRBJ2-1 TRBD2 TRBV28 few CASSHGLAERQFF TGTGCCAGCAGTCATGGGCTAGCGGAGCGACAGTTCTTC
TRBJ2-7 - TRBV12-3/TRBV12-4 - CASSLALGLGEQYF TGTGCCAGCAGTTTGGCCCTAGGGCTAGGGGAGCAGTACTTC
TRBJ1-5 - TRBV18 few CATSGQASNQPQHF TGTGCCACCTCTGGGCAGGCAAGCAATCAGCCCCAGCATTTT
TRBJ1-1 - TRBV15 many CATSQARGLANTEAFF TGTGCCACCAGCCAGGCGCGGGGGCTGGCGAACACTGAAGCTTTCTTT
TRBJ2-3 - TRBV3-1 - CASSQRTASTDTQYF TGTGCCAGCAGCCAGCGGACGGCCAGCACAGATACGCAGTATTTT
TRBJ2-6 - TRBV12-3/TRBV12-4 - CAISLRSGGGTGANVLTF TGTGCCATCAGTTTAAGGAGTGGCGGAGGTACTGGGGCCAACGTCCTGACTTTC
TRBJ1-4 TRBD1 TRBV5-1 many CASSSGQGREKLFF TGCGCCAGCAGCTCCGGACAGGGGAGAGAAAAACTGTTTTTT
TRBJ2-7 - TRBV7-9 - CASSHRGEQYF TGTGCCAGCAGCCACCGGGGCGAGCAGTACTTC
TRBJ1-5 - TRBV7-8 - CASTVSGGAGQPQHF TGTGCCAGCACCGTATCTGGGGGGGCCGGTCAGCCCCAGCATTTT
TRBJ1-1 - TRBV9 - CASSVVSGMNTEAFF TGTGCCAGCAGCGTAGTCTCGGGGATGAACACTGAAGCTTTCTTT
TRBJ2-7 - TRBV18 - CASSDGVTASYEQYF TGTGCCAGCTCCGACGGAGTGACAGCATCCTACGAGCAGTACTTC
TRBJ2-7 - TRBV12-3/TRBV12-4 few CASCTGSVCEQYF TGTGCCAGCTGCACAGGGTCAGTGTGCGAGCAGTACTTC
TRBJ2-3 TRBD2 TRBV11-2 few CASSPPRTSGRSNPTTDTQYF TGTGCCAGCAGCCCCCCCCGGACTAGCGGGAGGTCCAACCCGACCACAGATACGCAGTATTTT
TRBJ2-3 TRBD1 TRBV28 few CASNLQGPDTQYF TGTGCCAGCAACCTACAGGGGCCAGATACGCAGTATTTT
TRBJ2-7 TRBD1 TRBV7-2 - CASSLGQGRYEQYF TGTGCCAGCAGCTTAGGACAGGGGCGCTACGAGCAGTACTTC
TRBJ1-2 - TRBV7-9 - CASTQVEDPYGYTF TGTGCCAGCACCCAGGTGGAGGACCCCTATGGCTACACCTTC
TRBJ1-1 - TRBV3-1 few CASSQVRLPRGGHTEAFF TGTGCCAGCAGCCAAGTACGTTTACCAAGGGGGGGTCACACTGAAGCTTTCTTT